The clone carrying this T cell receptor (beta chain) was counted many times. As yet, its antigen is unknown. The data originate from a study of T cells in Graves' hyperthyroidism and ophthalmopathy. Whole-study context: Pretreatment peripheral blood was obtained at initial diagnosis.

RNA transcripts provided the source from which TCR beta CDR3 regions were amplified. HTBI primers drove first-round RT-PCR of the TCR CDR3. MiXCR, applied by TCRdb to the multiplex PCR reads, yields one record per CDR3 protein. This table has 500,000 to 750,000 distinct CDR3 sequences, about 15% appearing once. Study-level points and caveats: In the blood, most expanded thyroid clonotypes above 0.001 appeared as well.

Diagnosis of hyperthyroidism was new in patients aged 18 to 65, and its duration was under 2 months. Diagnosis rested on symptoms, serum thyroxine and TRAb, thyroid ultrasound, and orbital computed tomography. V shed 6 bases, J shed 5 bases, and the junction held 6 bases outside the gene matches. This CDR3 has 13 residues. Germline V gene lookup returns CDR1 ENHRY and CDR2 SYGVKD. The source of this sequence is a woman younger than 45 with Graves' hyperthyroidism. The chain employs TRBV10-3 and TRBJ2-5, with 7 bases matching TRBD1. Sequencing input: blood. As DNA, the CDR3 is TGTGCCATCAGCGTCAGGGGGTGGGAGACCCAGTACTTC. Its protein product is CAISVRGWETQYF.